The clone carrying this TCR beta chain was counted a single time. The CDR3 totals 13 residues. V gave up 5 bases and J gave up 1 base, with 8 bases separating them. Germline V gene lookup returns CDR1 SGHTA and CDR2 FQGTGA. This sample is part of a study of T cell changes during pregnancy in multiple sclerosis. Profiled with immunoSEQ multiplex PCR; TCRdb holds only in-frame clones, not every one. The data show tens of thousands of clones, about 91% seen once. The chain uses TRBV7-3 and TRBJ1-1; D is possibly TRBD1 (6 bases). This clonotype originated in a female donor in good health, enrolled as a control in a pregnancy study. Sample: peripheral blood, taken in the second trimester of pregnancy. In nucleotides, the CDR3 is TGTGCCAGCAGCGAACAGGGGAACACTGAAGCTTTCTTT. Protein sequence: CASSEQGNTEAFF.